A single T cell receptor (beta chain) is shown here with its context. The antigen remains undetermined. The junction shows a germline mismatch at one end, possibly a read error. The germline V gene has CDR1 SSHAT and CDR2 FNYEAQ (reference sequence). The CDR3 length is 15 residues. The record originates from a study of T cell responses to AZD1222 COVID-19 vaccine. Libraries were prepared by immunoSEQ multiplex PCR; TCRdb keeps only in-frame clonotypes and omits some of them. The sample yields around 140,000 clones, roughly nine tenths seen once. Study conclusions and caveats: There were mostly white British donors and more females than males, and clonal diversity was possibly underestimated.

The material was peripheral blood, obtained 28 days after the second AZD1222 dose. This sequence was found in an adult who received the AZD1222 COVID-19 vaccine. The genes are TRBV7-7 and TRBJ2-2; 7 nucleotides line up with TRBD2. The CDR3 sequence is CASSFSGEGSGELFF. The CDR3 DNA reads TGTGCTAGCAGCTTCTCGGGGGAGGGATCCGGGGAGCTGTTTTTT.